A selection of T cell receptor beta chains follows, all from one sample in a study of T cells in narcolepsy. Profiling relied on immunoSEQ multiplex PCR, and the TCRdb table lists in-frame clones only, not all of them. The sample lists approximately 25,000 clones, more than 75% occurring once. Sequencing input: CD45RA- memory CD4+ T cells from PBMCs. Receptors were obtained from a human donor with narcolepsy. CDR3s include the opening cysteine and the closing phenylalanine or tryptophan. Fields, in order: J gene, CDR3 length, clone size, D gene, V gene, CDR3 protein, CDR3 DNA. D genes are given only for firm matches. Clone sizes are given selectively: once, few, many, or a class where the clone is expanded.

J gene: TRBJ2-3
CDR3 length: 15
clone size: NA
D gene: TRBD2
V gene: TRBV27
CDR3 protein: CASSFKAGGTDTQYF
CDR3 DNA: TGTGCCAGCAGTTTCAAAGCGGGAGGCACAGATACGCAGTATTTT

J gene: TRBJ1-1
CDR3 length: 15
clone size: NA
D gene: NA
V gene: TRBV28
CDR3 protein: CASSLSREGKPEAFF
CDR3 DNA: TGTGCCAGCAGTTTAAGTAGGGAAGGCAAACCTGAAGCTTTCTTT

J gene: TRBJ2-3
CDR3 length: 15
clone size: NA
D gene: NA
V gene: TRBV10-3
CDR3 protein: CAISATQADTGTQYF
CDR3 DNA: TGTGCCATCAGTGCCACCCAGGCGGACACAGGTACGCAGTATTTT

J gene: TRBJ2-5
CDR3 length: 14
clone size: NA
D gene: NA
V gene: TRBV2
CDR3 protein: CASTATSYLETQYF
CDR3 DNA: TGTGCCAGCACCGCGACGTCGTATCTAGAGACCCAGTACTTC

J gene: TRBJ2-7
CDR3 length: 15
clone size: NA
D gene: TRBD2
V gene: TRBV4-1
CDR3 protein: CASSQLAGGSYEQYF
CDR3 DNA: TGCGCCAGCAGCCAACTAGCGGGGGGGTCCTACGAGCAGTACTTC

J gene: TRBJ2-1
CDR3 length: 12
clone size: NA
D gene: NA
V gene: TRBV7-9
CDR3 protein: CASTQGGFEQFF
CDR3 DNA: TGTGCCAGCACCCAAGGGGGGTTTGAGCAGTTCTTC

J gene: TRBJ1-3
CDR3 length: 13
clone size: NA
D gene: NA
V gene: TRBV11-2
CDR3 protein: CASSSQSGNTIYF
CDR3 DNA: TGTGCCAGCAGCTCCCAGTCAGGGAACACCATATATTTT

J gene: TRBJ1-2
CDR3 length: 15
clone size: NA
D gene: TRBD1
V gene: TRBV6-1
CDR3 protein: CASSDAVQGASGYTF
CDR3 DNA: TGTGCCAGCAGTGACGCCGTGCAGGGGGCGAGTGGCTACACCTTC

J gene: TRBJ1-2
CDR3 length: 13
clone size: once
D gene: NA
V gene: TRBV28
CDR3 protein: CASSPFQNYGYTF
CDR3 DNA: TGTGCCAGCAGTCCCTTCCAGAACTATGGCTACACCTTC

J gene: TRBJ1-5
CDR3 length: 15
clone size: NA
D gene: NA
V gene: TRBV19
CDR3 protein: CASRPMGGSNQPQHF
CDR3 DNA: TGTGCCAGTAGACCCATGGGCGGCAGCAATCAGCCCCAGCATTTT

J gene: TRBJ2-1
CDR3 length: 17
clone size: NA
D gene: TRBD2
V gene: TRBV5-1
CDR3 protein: CASSPRGLAGGYNEQFF
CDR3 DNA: TGCGCCAGCAGCCCCCGGGGACTAGCGGGGGGATACAATGAGCAGTTCTTC

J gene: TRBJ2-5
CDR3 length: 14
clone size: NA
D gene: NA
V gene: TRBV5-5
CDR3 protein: CASSFGQIGETQYF
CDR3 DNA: TGTGCCAGCAGCTTCGGACAGATTGGGGAGACCCAGTACTTC

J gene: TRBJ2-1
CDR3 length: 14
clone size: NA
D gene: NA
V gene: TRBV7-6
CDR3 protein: CASSLEVGNNEQFF
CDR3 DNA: TGTGCCAGCAGCTTAGAAGTGGGTAACAATGAGCAGTTCTTC

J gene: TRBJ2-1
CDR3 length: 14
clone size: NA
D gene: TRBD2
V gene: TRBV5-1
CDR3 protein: CASRGTTYYNEQFF
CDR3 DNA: TGCGCCAGCAGAGGGACTACCTACTACAATGAGCAGTTCTTC

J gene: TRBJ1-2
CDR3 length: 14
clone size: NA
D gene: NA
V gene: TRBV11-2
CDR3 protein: CASSLGEGSYGYTF
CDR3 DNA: TGTGCCAGCAGCTTAGGGGAGGGCTCCTATGGCTACACCTTC

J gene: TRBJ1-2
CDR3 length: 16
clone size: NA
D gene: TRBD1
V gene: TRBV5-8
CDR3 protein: CASSFGTLQGAFGYTF
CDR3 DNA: TGTGCCAGCAGCTTTGGGACCCTACAGGGGGCATTTGGCTACACCTTC

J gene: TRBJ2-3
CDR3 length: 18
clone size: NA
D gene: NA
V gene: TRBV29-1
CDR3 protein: CSVEDLSGGHPITDTQYF
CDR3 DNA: TGCAGCGTTGAAGATTTGAGTGGAGGACACCCAATCACAGATACGCAGTATTTT

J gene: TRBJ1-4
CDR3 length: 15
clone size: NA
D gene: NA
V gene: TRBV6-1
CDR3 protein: CASSPQPGRGEKLFF
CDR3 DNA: TGTGCCAGCAGCCCTCAGCCAGGCCGGGGGGAAAAACTGTTTTTT

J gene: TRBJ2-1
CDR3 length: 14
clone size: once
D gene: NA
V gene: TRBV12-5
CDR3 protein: CASGLAPLLNEQFF
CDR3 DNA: TGTGCTAGTGGTTTGGCCCCACTACTTAATGAGCAGTTCTTC

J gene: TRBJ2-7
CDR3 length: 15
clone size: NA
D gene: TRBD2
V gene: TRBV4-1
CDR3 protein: CASSQVAGGRYEQYF
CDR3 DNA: TGCGCCAGCAGCCAAGTAGCGGGGGGGCGGTACGAGCAGTACTTC

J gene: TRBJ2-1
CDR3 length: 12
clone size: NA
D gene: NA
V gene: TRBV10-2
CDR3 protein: CASSEPLDEQFF
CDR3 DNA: TGCGCCAGCAGTGAGCCCTTGGATGAGCAGTTCTTC

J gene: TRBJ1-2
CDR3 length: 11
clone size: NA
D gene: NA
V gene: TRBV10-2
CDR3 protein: CASSGVGGYTF
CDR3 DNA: TGCGCCAGCAGTGGCGTGGGTGGCTACACCTTC

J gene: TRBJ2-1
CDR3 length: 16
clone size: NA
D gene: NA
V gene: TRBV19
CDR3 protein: CASSRTTWSSYNEQFF
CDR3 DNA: TGTGCCAGTAGTAGGACGACTTGGAGCTCCTACAATGAGCAGTTCTTC

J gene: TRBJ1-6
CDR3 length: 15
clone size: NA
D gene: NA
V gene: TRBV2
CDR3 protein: CASSEFRANGSPLHF
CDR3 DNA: TGTGCCAGCAGTGAATTCCGGGCCAATGGGTCACCCCTCCACTTT

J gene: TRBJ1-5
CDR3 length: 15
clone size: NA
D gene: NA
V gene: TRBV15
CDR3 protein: CATSREQGIGQPQHF
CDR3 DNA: TGTGCCACCAGCAGAGAACAGGGAATTGGTCAGCCCCAGCATTTT

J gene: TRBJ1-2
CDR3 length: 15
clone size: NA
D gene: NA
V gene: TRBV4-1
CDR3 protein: CASSQEGPGAYGYTF
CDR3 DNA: TGCGCCAGCAGCCAAGAAGGCCCAGGGGCCTATGGCTACACCTTC

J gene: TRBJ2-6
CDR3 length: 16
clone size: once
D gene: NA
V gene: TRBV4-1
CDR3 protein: CASSQEGGAQGSFVTF
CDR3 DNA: TGCGCCAGCAGCCAAGAGGGGGGGGCACAGGGAAGTTTTGTGACTTTC

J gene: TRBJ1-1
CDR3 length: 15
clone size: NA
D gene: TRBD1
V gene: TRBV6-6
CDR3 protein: CASSYTDRGFGEAFF
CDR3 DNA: TGTGCCAGCAGTTACACCGACAGGGGATTTGGTGAAGCTTTCTTT

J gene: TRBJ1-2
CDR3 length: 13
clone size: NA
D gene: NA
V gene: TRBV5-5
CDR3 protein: CASSLSGSYGYTF
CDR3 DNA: TGTGCCAGCAGCTTGTCCGGGAGCTATGGCTACACCTTC

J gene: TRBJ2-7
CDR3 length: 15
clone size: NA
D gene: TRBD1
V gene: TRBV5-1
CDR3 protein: CASSRSTGNSYEQYF
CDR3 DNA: TGCGCCAGCAGCCGGTCGACAGGGAACTCCTACGAGCAGTACTTC

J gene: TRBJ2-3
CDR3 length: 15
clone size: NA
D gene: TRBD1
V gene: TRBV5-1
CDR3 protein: CASSVDRGDTDTQYF
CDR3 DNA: TGCGCCAGCAGCGTAGACAGGGGGGACACAGATACGCAGTATTTT

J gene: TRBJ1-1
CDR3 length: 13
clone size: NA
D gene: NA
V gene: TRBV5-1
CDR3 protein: CASKAQGNTEAFF
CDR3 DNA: TGCGCCAGCAAAGCCCAGGGGAACACTGAAGCTTTCTTT

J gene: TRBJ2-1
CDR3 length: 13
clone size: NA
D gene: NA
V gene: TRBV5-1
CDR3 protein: CASSFGYNNEQFF
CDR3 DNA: TGCGCCAGCAGCTTCGGCTACAACAATGAGCAGTTCTTC

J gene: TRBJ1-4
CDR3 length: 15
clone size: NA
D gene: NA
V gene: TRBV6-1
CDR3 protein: CASSPPWVSNEKLFF
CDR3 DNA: TGTGCCAGCAGCCCCCCGTGGGTCTCAAATGAAAAACTGTTTTTT

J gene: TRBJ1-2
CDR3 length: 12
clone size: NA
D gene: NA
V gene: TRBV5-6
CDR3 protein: CASSPGQNGYTF
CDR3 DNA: TGTGCCAGCAGCCCGGGACAAAATGGCTACACCTTC

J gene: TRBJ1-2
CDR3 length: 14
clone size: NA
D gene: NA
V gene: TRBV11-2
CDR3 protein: CASSLDAGNYGYTF
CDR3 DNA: TGTGCCAGCAGCTTAGATGCTGGAAACTATGGCTACACCTTC